Each of the 13 T cell receptor beta chains below was sequenced from the same sample in a study of identical twins. TCRdb fed the 5' RACE reads into MiXCR, producing one record per CDR3 protein. The sample yields around 480,000 distinct CDR3 sequences, roughly 13% seen once. The sample was also linked to a second study, of yellow fever vaccine responses in identical twins.

Sequencing was done on a sample of CD4+ T cells sorted from blood. These TCRs come from a woman aged 18-29 years in good health.

The gene calls are TRBV18 and TRBJ2-7; tentatively, D is TRBD2 (6 bases). The length of the CDR3 is 13 residues. V gave up 2 bases and J gave up 7 bases, with 12 bases separating them. Germline V gene sequence: CDR1 KGHSH, CDR2 LQKENI. CDR3 in DNA: TGTGCCAGCTCACCAGGAGGGGCGGGTGAGCAGTACTTC. Protein: CASSPGGAGEQYF.

CDR3 region: CASSPQGASNTGELFF. The CDR3 DNA follows: TGTGCCAGCTCACCACAGGGGGCTTCGAACACCGGGGAGCTGTTTTTT. The V and J genes are TRBV18 and TRBJ2-2; 7 nucleotides match TRBD1. The V and J ends lost 1 base and 0 bases, in that order; junction bases with no gene match: 2. Germline CDR1 KGHSH, CDR2 LQKENI. This CDR3 has 16 residues.

The rearrangement links TRBV7-2 to TRBJ2-5, with 12 bases aligning to TRBD2. The CDR3 runs to 16 residues. V gave up 5 bases and J gave up 2 bases; unmatched junction bases: 6. The germline CDR1 and CDR2 sequences are SGHTA and FQGNSA. The CDR3 here is CASSPTSGGRQETQYF. Written as DNA, the CDR3 is TGTGCCAGCAGCCCAACTAGCGGGGGGCGACAAGAGACCCAGTACTTC.

The chain uses TRBV6-5 and TRBJ2-1; 9 bases match TRBD1. The V and J ends lost 11 bases and 13 bases, in that order; junction bases with no gene match: 6. Per germline, CDR1 MNHEY and CDR2 SVGAGI. The CDR3 sequence is 10 residues long. The CDR3 bases are TGTGCCGCAGGGGGACAGGGCCAGTTCTTC. Translated, it gives CAAGGQGQFF.

There are many counts of this clonotype. The chain combines TRBV20-1 with TRBJ2-5; D is perhaps TRBD1 (5 bases). The CDR3 length is 11 residues. V lost 2 bases to trimming and J lost 4 bases, with 5 bases between them. Germline V gene sequence: CDR1 DFQATT, CDR2 SNEGSKA (reference sequence). The CDR3 here is CSARQGETQYF. CDR3 nucleotide sequence: TGCAGTGCTAGACAGGGAGAGACCCAGTACTTC.

This clonotype appeared a few times. This chain uses TRBV14 with TRBJ2-3, with a weak D call TRBD2 (5 bases). The CDR3 length is 15 residues. The germline CDR1 and CDR2 sequences are SGHDN and FVKESK. With 3 bases removed from V and 2 bases from J, the gap between germline ends came to 12 bases. CDR3 in DNA: TGTGCCAGCAGCCAGGAACCGGGGAACACAGATACGCAGTATTTT. Translated, it gives CASSQEPGNTDTQYF.

CDR3: CASSGLAVTYNEQFF. CDR3 bases: TGTGCCAGCTCGGGACTAGCGGTTACCTACAATGAGCAGTTCTTC. The chain carries TRBV7-2 and TRBJ2-1; TRBD2 matches at 11 bases. This CDR3 has 15 residues. Trimming at V came to 8 bases and at J to 2 bases, leaving 5 bases not matched to a gene. Germline CDR1 and CDR2: SGHTA and FQGNSA.

In its sample, this clonotype was seen a few times. V is TRBV27 and J is TRBJ2-7; D gene unclear. Trimming stripped 4 bases from V and 5 bases from J, with 12 bases between. The CDR3 is 13 residues long. Germline V CDR1 and CDR2: MNHEY, SMNVEV (reference sequence). CDR3 sequence (DNA): TGTGCCAGCAGTTCTAAGGGTATCCACGAGCAGTACTTC. It codes for CASSSKGIHEQYF.

This clonotype was recorded a few times. A read error may account for a junction end that differs from germline. The chain has TRBV3-1 and TRBJ2-1; possibly TRBD1 for D (6 bases). The CDR3 totals 12 residues. CDR1 LGHDT and CDR2 YNNKEL come from the germline V gene (reference sequence). In DNA, the CDR3 is TGTGCCAGCAGCCAAGGAGGGGGTTTGGTGTACTTC. Protein sequence: CASSQGGGLVYF.

As DNA, the CDR3 is TGTTTGGGTGGGGAGCTGTTTTTT. Its protein product is CLGGELFF. This chain joins TRBV6-5 and TRBJ2-2; no firm D call. Germline CDR1 is MNHEY and CDR2 is SVGAGI. The CDR3 extends over 8 amino acids.

The rearrangement links TRBV12-3 or TRBV12-4 to TRBJ2-7, with TRBD1 matching over 7 bases. Trimming at V came to 3 bases and at J to 5 bases, leaving 4 bases not matched to a gene. CDR3 length: 13 amino acids. The CDR3 loop reads CASSFRDSHEQYF. The DNA for the CDR3 is TGTGCCAGCAGTTTCCGGGACAGCCACGAGCAGTACTTC.

This clonotype was counted many times. The chain carries TRBV29-1 and TRBJ2-1; a weak D match, TRBD2 (5 bases). V lost 6 bases and J 9 bases, leaving 15 bases between the germline ends. CDR1 is SQVTM, CDR2 ANQGSEA, per germline. The CDR3 contains 12 residues. The CDR3 coding sequence is TGCAGCGTCAGACGGGGTTCAGGTGAGCAGTTCTTC. It encodes CSVRRGSGEQFF.

With regard to this clonotype: Since a much larger clone is just one base distant, this may be a read error. V is TRBV5-5 and J is TRBJ2-5; 10 bases align to TRBD2. The CDR3 is 15 amino acids. CDR1 and CDR2 from the germline V gene are SGHKS and YYEKEE (reference sequence). The J segment lost 2 bases and the V segment lost 2 bases, leaving 3 bases of the junction unmatched. The CDR3 DNA is TGTGCCAGCAGCTTAGGGACTAGCGAGCAAGAGACCCAGTACTTC. This gives the protein CASSLGTSEQETQYF.